This entry lists 30 T cell receptor beta chains sequenced from one sample in a study of CD8 T cells in Susac syndrome. Random hexamers were used to reverse transcribe 0.5 to 1 ug of RNA. TCRdb re-called the immunoSEQ multiplex PCR reads through MiXCR, storing one row per CDR3 protein. This sample has hundreds of thousands of distinct CDR3 sequences, with approximately 92% found just once. Material for sequencing was CD4+ T cells from PBMCs. The receptors here all came from a human donor with multiple sclerosis.

The chain carries TRBV6-5 and TRBJ1-2; a possible D gene is TRBD1 (5 bases). CDR1 MNHEY and CDR2 SVGAGI come from the germline V gene. The CDR3 spans 13 residues. V was cut by 2 bases and J by 9 bases, with 13 bases left in between. The CDR3 DNA reads TGTGCCAGCAGTTACGGGGGGAGTACAAGCTACACCTTC. As protein: CASSYGGSTSYTF.

The chain couples TRBV7-2 to TRBJ1-5, with D maybe TRBD1 (6 bases). The V and J ends lost 10 bases and 1 base respectively, with 11 bases between them. There are 13 residues in the CDR3. In germline, CDR1 is SGHTA, CDR2 FQGNSA. This chain's CDR3 is CATTQGSNQPQHF. CDR3 DNA: TGTGCCACAACACAGGGAAGCAATCAGCCCCAGCATTTT.

The J gene is TRBJ1-4, the V gene TRBV7-9, with D unclear. In germline, CDR1 is SEHNR, CDR2 FQNEAQ (reference sequence). The CDR3 spans 15 residues. V shed 5 bases and J shed 2 bases, with 12 bases lying between them. The CDR3 coding sequence is TGTGCCAGCAGCCGGGCCCGGGAGACTAATGAAAAACTGTTTTTT. Its protein product is CASSRARETNEKLFF. Together with reference TRBV7-9 and TRBJ1-4, the CDR3 gives the full variable domain: DTGVSQNPRHKITKRGQNVTFRCDPISEHNRLYWYRQTLGQGPEFLTYFQNEAQLEKSRLLSDRFSAERPKGSFSTLEIQRTEQGDSAMYLCASSRARETNEKLFFGSGTQLSVL.

This clonotype was recorded once. The chain links TRBV20-1 to TRBJ2-1; 7 bases align to TRBD2. The germline CDR1 and CDR2 sequences are DFQATT and SNEGSKA (reference sequence). CDR3 length: 17 residues. V shed 5 bases, J shed 3 bases, and the junction held 16 bases outside the gene matches. The CDR3 nucleotides are TGCAGTGCTGATTCGTCGGGGGGAGGGAGCGACTACAATGAGCAGTTCTTC. Its translation: CSADSSGGGSDYNEQFF.

The rearrangement joins TRBV7-2 to TRBJ2-5, with D unclear. The length of the CDR3 is 15 residues. Germline V lookup: CDR1 SGHTA, CDR2 FQGNSA. The V and J ends lost 7 bases and 5 bases respectively, with 20 bases between them. Here the CDR3 reads CASNRAVVHGETQYF. CDR3 DNA: TGTGCCAGCAACCGTGCTGTAGTGCATGGGGAGACCCAGTACTTC.

This clonotype was recorded once. The chain recombines TRBV5-4 with TRBJ1-1, with 11 bases lining up with TRBD1. This CDR3 has 16 amino acids. In germline, CDR1 is SGHNT, CDR2 YYREEE (reference sequence). The V gene end was trimmed by 0 bases and the J gene end by 3 bases; junction bases not matched to a gene: 4. The CDR3: CASSLGGQGVHTEAFF. The CDR3 nucleotides read TGTGCCAGCAGCTTGGGGGGACAGGGGGTTCACACTGAAGCTTTCTTT.

The genes are TRBV18 and TRBJ1-5; the match to TRBD1 covers 7 bases. There are 17 residues in the CDR3. Germline V gene lookup returns CDR1 KGHSH and CDR2 LQKENI. J lost 0 bases, V lost 2 bases, and 7 bases had no gene match. CDR3 coding DNA: TGTGCCAGCTCACCAGCCGCCAGGGGGAATAGCAATCAGCCCCAGCATTTT. Translating gives CASSPAARGNSNQPQHF.

The V and J genes are TRBV20-1 and TRBJ2-3, with 7 nucleotides matching TRBD2. The CDR3 has 15 residues. Germline CDR1 and CDR2: DFQATT and SNEGSKA (reference sequence). The trim removed 4 bases at V and 0 bases at J, leaving 7 bases unmatched. This chain's CDR3 is CSATRLAASTDTQYF. The CDR3, as DNA: TGCAGTGCTACCCGGCTAGCGGCTAGCACAGATACGCAGTATTTT.

The chain uses TRBV3-1 and TRBJ2-1, with 8 bases lining up with TRBD2. V lost 5 bases to trimming and J lost 9 bases; unmatched junction nucleotides: 18. Germline assignment: CDR1 LGHDT and CDR2 YNNKEL (reference sequence). The CDR3 length is 17 residues. The CDR3 DNA sequence: TGTGCCAGCAGCAAAAGTGGCGGGGGGTCGCCTGGGGGTGAGCAGTTCTTC. This encodes CASSKSGGGSPGGEQFF.

The CDR3 here is CASSEGLSGANVLTF. DNA for the CDR3: TGTGCCAGCAGTGAGGGCCTCTCTGGGGCCAACGTCCTGACTTTC. This chain links TRBV2 with TRBJ2-6; D remains unclear. Germline loops: CDR1 SNHLY, CDR2 FYNNEI. V lost 3 bases and J lost 0, with 6 bases in between. CDR3 length: 15 amino acids.

The DNA for the CDR3 is TGTGCCAGCAGCGCTAGAGGACTAGCGGGGCCGGGGGAGACCCAGTACTTC. This codes for CASSARGLAGPGETQYF. The chain joins TRBV9 to TRBJ2-5, with TRBD2 matching over 12 bases. CDR3 length: 17 amino acids. The junction had 11 bases not matched to a gene; V was cut back by 3 bases and J by 5 bases. The germline V gene encodes CDR1 SGDLS and CDR2 YYNGEE.

The CDR3: CASSLEGQGVIETQYF. The CDR3 nucleotides read TGCGCCAGCAGCTTGGAGGGACAGGGGGTAATCGAGACCCAGTACTTC. V is TRBV5-1 and J is TRBJ2-5; 11 bases fit TRBD1. The length of the CDR3 is 16 residues. Germline V gene sequence: CDR1 SGHRS, CDR2 YFSETQ. The ends lost 0 bases at V and 5 bases at J; junction bases unmatched: 6.

This rearrangement joins TRBV5-1 to TRBJ2-1, with 13 nucleotides matching TRBD2. V was clipped by 0 bases and J by 10 bases; unmatched bases: 7. The CDR3 has 16 residues. CDR1 and CDR2 (germline): SGHRS, YFSETQ. The chain's CDR3 is CASSLVGTSGVVEQFF. The CDR3, as DNA: TGCGCCAGCAGCTTGGTCGGGACTAGCGGGGTCGTGGAGCAGTTCTTC.

The chain recombines TRBV28 with TRBJ2-5, with 9 bases fitting TRBD2. V lost 7 bases and J lost 4; bases outside the gene matches: 7. Germline V CDR1 and CDR2: MDHEN, SYDVKM. The length of the CDR3 is 14 residues. The CDR3 coding sequence is TGTGCCAGCACCGCGGGGGGGGGTCGAGAGACCCAGTACTTC. It specifies CASTAGGGRETQYF.

The CDR3 reads CATSRDNAATNEKLFF. As DNA, the CDR3 is TGTGCCACCAGCAGAGATAACGCGGCCACTAATGAAAAACTGTTTTTT. The rearrangement links TRBV15 to TRBJ1-4; D unresolved. Germline CDR1 LNHNV, CDR2 YYDKDF (reference sequence). The CDR3 spans 16 residues. V was shortened by 0 bases and J by 2 bases, with 10 bases between the two germline ends. The entire variable domain, with the rest obtained from reference TRBV15 and TRBJ1-4, is as follows: DAMVIQNPRYQVTQFGKPVTLSCSQTLNHNVMYWYQQKSSQAPKLLFHYYDKDFNNEADTPDNFQSRRPNTSFCFLDIRSPGLGDTAMYLCATSRDNAATNEKLFFGSGTQLSVL.

CDR3 DNA: TGTGCCAGCAGCTTCGGGGCGGAGACGAACACTGAAGCTTTCTTT. Its protein is CASSFGAETNTEAFF. This chain links TRBV5-5 with TRBJ1-1, with TRBD1 as a possible D gene (5 bases). The CDR3 covers 15 residues. CDR1 and CDR2 from the germline V gene are SGHKS and YYEKEE (reference sequence). Trimming shortened V by 2 bases and J by 1 base, and 12 bases separated the two germline ends.

V gene TRBV10-2 combines with J gene TRBJ2-5; 12 nucleotides align to TRBD2. Trimming at V came to 7 bases and at J to 0 bases, leaving 6 bases not matched to a gene. The CDR3 length is 16 residues. The germline V gene has CDR1 WSHSY and CDR2 SAAADI. CDR3 nucleotide sequence: TGCGCCAGCACCCGAGGACTAGCGGGGAACCAAGAGACCCAGTACTTC. Translated: CASTRGLAGNQETQYF.

The CDR3: CSATRGGSYNEQFF. The CDR3, as DNA: TGCAGTGCTACCCGCGGGGGTTCCTACAATGAGCAGTTCTTC. The rearrangement joins TRBV20-1 to TRBJ2-1; 7 positions match TRBD2. The CDR3 runs to 14 residues. After removal of 4 bases from V and 1 base from J, the junction contained 4 bases not matched to a gene. Germline-derived CDR1 and CDR2 are DFQATT and SNEGSKA (reference sequence).

V gene TRBV6-6 combines with J gene TRBJ2-5, with a weak D call TRBD1 (5 bases). Germline assignment: CDR1 MNHNY and CDR2 SVGAGI (reference sequence). This CDR3 spans 13 amino acids. Trimming left V 4 bases short and J 2 bases short, with 8 bases between. The CDR3 protein is CASSFDRQETQYF. The CDR3 region has the DNA TGTGCCAGCAGTTTCGACAGACAAGAGACCCAGTACTTC.

The V gene is TRBV3-1, the J gene TRBJ1-5; D not certain. The V gene's germline CDR1 is LGHDT and CDR2 YNNKEL (reference sequence). This CDR3 region has 13 residues. V was shortened by 3 bases and J by 7 bases, with 10 bases between the two germline ends. In DNA form, the CDR3 reads TGTGCCAGCAGCCAGGGAATTGGGCAGCCCCAGCATTTT. It yields the protein CASSQGIGQPQHF.

This clonotype was recorded once. The chain has TRBV2 and TRBJ1-2; weak D call: TRBD1 (5 bases). Per the germline V gene, CDR1 is SNHLY and CDR2 is FYNNEI. Trimming shortened V by 4 bases and J by 4 bases, and 10 bases separated the two germline ends. CDR3 length equals 13 residues. CDR3 DNA: TGTGCCAGCAGTGTACGGCAGGGCTATGGCTACACCTTC. Its translation: CASSVRQGYGYTF. Variable domain in full (rest from reference TRBV2 and TRBJ1-2): EPEVTQTPSHQVTQMGQEVILRCVPISNHLYFYWYRQILGQKVEFLVSFYNNEISEKSEIFDDQFSVERPDGSNFTLKIRSTKLEDSAMYFCASSVRQGYGYTFGSGTRLTVV.

The chain is built from TRBV7-9 and TRBJ1-2; possible D gene TRBD1, 5 bases. The V end was cut by 5 bases, the J end by 2 bases, with 15 bases between. Germline assignment: CDR1 SEHNR and CDR2 FQNEAQ (reference sequence). The CDR3 runs 15 residues. CDR3 region: CASSTAGTVNYGYTF. The CDR3 DNA reads as TGTGCCAGCAGCACGGCCGGGACGGTGAACTATGGCTACACCTTC.

The chain uses TRBV6-5 and TRBJ1-2; TRBD1 matches at 8 bases. Germline V CDR1 and CDR2: MNHEY, SVGAGI. This CDR3 is 13 amino acids long. The V segment lost 5 bases and the J segment 4 bases; nucleotides outside the gene matches: 3. CDR3 sequence reads: CASSPTGVYGYTF. In nucleotides, the CDR3 is TGTGCCAGCAGTCCGACAGGGGTCTATGGCTACACCTTC.

The V call is TRBV29-1, the J call TRBJ2-3; D possibly matches TRBD1 or TRBD2 (5 bases each). Germline V gene data show CDR1 as SQVTM and CDR2 as ANQGSEA. This CDR3 spans 15 amino acids. Trimming took 3 bases from V and 5 from J, leaving 18 bases between them. CDR3 amino acids: CSVEVSGTKGDTQYF. CDR3 nucleotides: TGCAGCGTTGAGGTGTCAGGGACCAAGGGAGATACGCAGTATTTT.

This clonotype was seen only once. This sequence joins TRBV20-1 and TRBJ2-4; D might be TRBD2 (5 bases). CDR1 is DFQATT, CDR2 SNEGSKA, per germline (reference sequence). The V gene lost 0 bases and the J gene lost 9 bases, with 12 bases spanning the gap. CDR3 size: 13 residues. The CDR3 reads CSARDITRGIQYF. The CDR3, as DNA: TGCAGTGCTAGAGATATCACCCGGGGCATTCAGTACTTC.

V usage is TRBV5-1 and J usage is TRBJ2-1, with a weak D call TRBD2 (6 bases). CDR3 length equals 16 residues. Germline CDR1 and CDR2: SGHRS and YFSETQ. V lost 4 bases and J lost 3, with 17 bases in between. DNA of the CDR3: TGCGCCAGCAGCAGAGAAGCGGGCCTCAGCTACAATGAGCAGTTCTTC. Translating it yields CASSREAGLSYNEQFF.

The genes are TRBV3-1 and TRBJ1-4, with D perhaps TRBD1 (6 bases). The CDR3 has 15 amino acids. The germline CDR1 and CDR2 sequences are LGHDT and YNNKEL (reference sequence). Deletions cut 1 base from V and 5 bases from J, with 11 bases between. The CDR3 sequence: CASSQGPGANEKLFF. As DNA, the CDR3 is TGTGCCAGCAGCCAAGGTCCAGGGGCGAATGAAAAACTGTTTTTT.

This clonotype was recorded once. The rearrangement uses TRBV5-1 and TRBJ1-5; D is unclear. The V gene's germline CDR1 is SGHRS and CDR2 YFSETQ. V lost 3 bases, J lost 0 bases, and 10 bases lay in between. The CDR3 has 15 residues. The CDR3 DNA reads TGCGCCAGCAGCTCGTGGGTCGATAGCAATCAGCCCCAGCATTTT. Translating it yields CASSSWVDSNQPQHF.

V usage is TRBV7-3 and J usage is TRBJ2-3; the D gene is possibly TRBD2 (5 bases). V lost 5 bases and J 1 base, leaving 13 bases between the germline ends. Germline assignment: CDR1 SGHTA and CDR2 FQGTGA. The length of the CDR3 is 15 residues. CDR3 coding DNA: TGTGCCAGCAGCCCCGGCGAGGGAGGCACAGATACGCAGTATTTT. Its translation is CASSPGEGGTDTQYF.

This clonotype was seen only a few times. The J gene is TRBJ2-1, the V gene TRBV18; D call uncertain. Between the trimmed V and J ends, which lost 3 bases and 2 bases, there was a span of 11 bases. CDR1 and CDR2 from the germline V gene are KGHSH and LQKENI. There are 15 residues in the CDR3. CDR3 nucleotide sequence: TGTGCCAGCTCACCGCCGATTGGCCCCTACAATGAGCAGTTCTTC. Translated: CASSPPIGPYNEQFF.